This T cell receptor (beta chain) appears in the sequencing data of a study of shared clonotypes between healthy human individuals. General study results and limits: Expectations were that clonotype sharing among donors would be affected by sequencing depth. Sample collection involved blood only; tissue repertoires are likely different.

Per the germline V gene, CDR1 is MGHRA and CDR2 is YSYEKL. From its first to its last residue, the CDR3 has 8 amino acids. Evenly divided among several immunoSEQ plates was the genomic DNA of each subset. Sequencing was performed with immunoSEQ multiplex PCR; in TCRdb, only in-frame clones are kept and a portion is missing. The repertoire holds about 470,000 clones, 70% to 80% seen once, with about 12% in the top ten. Researchers drew on approximately 92 million PBMCs for genomic DNA from unsorted samples. To note about this clone: Antigen: not known. The CDR3 end shows no conserved phenylalanine or tryptophan, and so a read error is likely. It is unclear where the CDR3 begins or ends on the DNA, so no DNA is shown, and the CDR3 is as TCRdb lists it.

The sequence was obtained from a woman in her 40s in good health. Some clones in this sample may be carry-over from other donors' samples. The chain combines TRBV4-1 with TRBJ2-7; the DNA was not compared with TRBD2, the D call given in the table. Input material: PBMCs. The CDR3 spells CASSQGPS.